This paragraph covers one T cell receptor (beta chain) sequence. J was trimmed by 1 base and V by 2 bases; bases with no gene match: 6. CDR1 and CDR2 from the germline V gene are MNHNS and SASEGT. The CDR3 totals 16 residues. The source of the sample is a study of blood T cell repertoires in COVID-19. TCRdb keeps only in-frame clones here, not all; method: immunoSEQ multiplex PCR. The sample gives a few hundred thousand clones, around four fifths of which show up once; about 4.5% is in the top ten. The sample taken for sequencing was peripheral blood. The V call is TRBV6-1, the J call TRBJ2-7; 9 nucleotides agree with TRBD2. The sequence came from a man in his sixties who had recovered from COVID-19. DNA for the CDR3: TGTGCCAGCAGTGAAACCTGGACTAGCGTTTCCTACGAGCAGTACTTC. It translates to CASSETWTSVSYEQYF.